This TCR beta chain was identified during a study of cytomegalovirus exposure and HLA in healthy donors. Study-wide results and caveats: Productive status was seen about 87% or about 30% of the time for most TCR beta V segments in an earlier analysis. Altogether, about 160 TCR beta chains were recorded as cytomegalovirus-associated. Highly shared sequence variants in one cluster were likely a sequencing artifact. A few V segments could not be told apart, such as TRBV6-2 and TRBV6-3, and were left out.

This clone has a single count. Its specificity is not known. V shed 2 bases and J 15 bases; nucleotides not matched to a gene: 7. Germline V gene sequence: CDR1 LNHDA, CDR2 SQIVND (reference sequence). The CDR3 is made up of 12 amino acids. With 60 Vbeta and 13 Jbeta primers, the PCR was carried out. Data came from immunoSEQ multiplex PCR; TCRdb stores just in-frame clones and leaves some out. The sample holds roughly 180,000 clones; 84% are singletons and the top ten take roughly 1.2%. The source is a girl aged 2 to 9 in good health and CMV-seropositive. This chain connects TRBV19 to TRBJ1-5, with TRBD1 identical over 7 bases. Sequences were obtained from PBMCs. CDR3 nucleotides: TGTGCCAGTAGTATACCAGGGGGTGATCCGCATTTT. Its protein is CASSIPGGDPHF.